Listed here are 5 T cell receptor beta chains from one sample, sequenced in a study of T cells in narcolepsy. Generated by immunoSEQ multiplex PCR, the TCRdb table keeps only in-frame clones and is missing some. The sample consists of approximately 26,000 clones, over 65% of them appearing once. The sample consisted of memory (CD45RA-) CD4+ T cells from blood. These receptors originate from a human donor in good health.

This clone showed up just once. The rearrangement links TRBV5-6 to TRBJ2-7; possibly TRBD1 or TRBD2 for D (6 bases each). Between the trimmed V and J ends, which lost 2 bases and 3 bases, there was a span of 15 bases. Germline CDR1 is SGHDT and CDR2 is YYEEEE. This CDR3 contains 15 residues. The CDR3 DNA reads TGTGCCAGCAGCTTCGCTAACAGGGAGGTCTACGAGCAGTACTTC. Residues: CASSFANREVYEQYF. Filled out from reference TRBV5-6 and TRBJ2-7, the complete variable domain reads DAGVTQSPTHLIKTRGQQVTLRCSPKSGHDTVSWYQQALGQGPQFIFQYYEEEERQRGNFPDRFSGHQFPNYSSELNVNALLLGDSALYLCASSFANREVYEQYFGPGTRLTVT.

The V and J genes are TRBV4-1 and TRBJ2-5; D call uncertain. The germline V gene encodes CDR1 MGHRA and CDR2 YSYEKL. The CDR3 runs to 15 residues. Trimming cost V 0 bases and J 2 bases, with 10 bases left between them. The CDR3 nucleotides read TGCGCCAGCAGCCAAGATTGGCACAGACAAGAGACCCAGTACTTC. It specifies CASSQDWHRQETQYF.

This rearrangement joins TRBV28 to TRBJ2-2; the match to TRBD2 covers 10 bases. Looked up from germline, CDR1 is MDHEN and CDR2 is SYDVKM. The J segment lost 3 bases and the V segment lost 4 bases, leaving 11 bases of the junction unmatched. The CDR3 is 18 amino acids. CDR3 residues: CASSSPRALAGDTGELFF. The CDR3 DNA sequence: TGTGCCAGCAGTTCTCCAAGGGCGCTAGCGGGAGACACCGGGGAGCTGTTTTTT.

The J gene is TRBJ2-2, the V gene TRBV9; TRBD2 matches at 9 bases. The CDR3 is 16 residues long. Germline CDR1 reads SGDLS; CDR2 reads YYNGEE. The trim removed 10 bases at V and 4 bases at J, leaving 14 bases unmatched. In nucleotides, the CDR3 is TGTGCCGCGGGAGTAGCGGGAGACCCGGGCACCGGGGAGCTGTTTTTT. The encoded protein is CAAGVAGDPGTGELFF.

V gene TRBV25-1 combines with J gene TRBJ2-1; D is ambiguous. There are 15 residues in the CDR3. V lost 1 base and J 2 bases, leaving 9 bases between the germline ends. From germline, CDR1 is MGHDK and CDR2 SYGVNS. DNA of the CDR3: TGTGCCAGCAGTGAATTAGGGTCTACCTACAATGAGCAGTTCTTC. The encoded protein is CASSELGSTYNEQFF.